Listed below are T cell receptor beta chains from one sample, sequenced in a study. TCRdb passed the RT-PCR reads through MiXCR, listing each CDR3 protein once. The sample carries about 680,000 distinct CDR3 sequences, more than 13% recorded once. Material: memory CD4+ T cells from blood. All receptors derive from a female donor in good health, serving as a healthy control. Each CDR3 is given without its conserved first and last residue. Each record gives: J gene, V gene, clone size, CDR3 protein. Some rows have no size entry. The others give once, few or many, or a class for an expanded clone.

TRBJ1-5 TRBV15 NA ATSRDRVGRPQPQH
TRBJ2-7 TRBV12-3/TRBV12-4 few ASSLEVGGSGYEQY
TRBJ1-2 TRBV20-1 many SARERTGDGYT
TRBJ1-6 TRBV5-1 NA ASALPTTDNSPLH
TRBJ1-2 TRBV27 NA ASSLNPDRGHGYT
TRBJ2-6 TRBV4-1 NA ASSQDKDRAGANVLT
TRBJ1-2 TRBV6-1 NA ASSRRGGVNYGYT
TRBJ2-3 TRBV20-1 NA SAGLAGTSTDTQY
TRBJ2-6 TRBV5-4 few ASFGGSGANVLT
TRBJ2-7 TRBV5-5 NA ASSLARTSGSYEQY
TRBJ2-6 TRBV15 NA ATSRKRDSGANVLT
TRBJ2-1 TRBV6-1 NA ASSEGLSRHEQF
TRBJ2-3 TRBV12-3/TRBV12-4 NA ASSLVRAVDTQY
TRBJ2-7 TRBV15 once ATSRDRRGTYEQY
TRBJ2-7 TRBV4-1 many ASSQEGSGGPQY
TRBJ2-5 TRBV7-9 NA ASSLDLTETQY
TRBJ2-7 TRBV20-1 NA SARELWGDEQY
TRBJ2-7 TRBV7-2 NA ASSFRKDSYEQY
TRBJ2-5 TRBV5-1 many ASSEAGEVGETQY
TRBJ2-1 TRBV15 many ATSTRRLAGANEQF
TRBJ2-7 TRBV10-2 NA ASGRDLSYEQY
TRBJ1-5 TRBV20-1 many SARDPTGSSQPQH
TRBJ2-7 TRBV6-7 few ASRPDRGRGTTGYEQY
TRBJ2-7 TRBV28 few ATRTALEQY
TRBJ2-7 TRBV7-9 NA ASRKTGGRQY
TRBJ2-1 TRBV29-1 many SVSTPGVGNEQF
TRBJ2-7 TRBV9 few ASSVSGLSSYEQY
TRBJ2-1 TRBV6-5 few ASRTSGISYNEQF
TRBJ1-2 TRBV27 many AQMGPLYGYT
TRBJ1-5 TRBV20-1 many SASETGDQPQH
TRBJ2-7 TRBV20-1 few SAREGWAYEQY
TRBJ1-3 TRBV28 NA ASTLGTIGVPGNTIY
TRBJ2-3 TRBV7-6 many ASSLSLSADTQY
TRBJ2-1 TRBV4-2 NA ASSPELLSSYNEQF
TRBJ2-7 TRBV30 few AWSPGQSEQY